This paragraph covers one T cell receptor beta chain sequence. The data were obtained in a study of blood T cell repertoires in COVID-19. Looking at the study overall: COVID-19 samples collected from the United States, Italy and Spain covered acute and convalescent phases. T cells, B-cell-depleted T cells, or PBMCs provided the cDNA or gDNA that served as material.

CDR3 length: 16 amino acids. V lost 2 bases, J lost 0 bases, and 14 bases lay in between. Germline loops: CDR1 MNHEY, CDR2 SVGEGT. Per the study methods: For nucleated cells, counts were estimated from reference gene primer amplification. Sequencing used immunoSEQ multiplex PCR; TCRdb keeps in-frame clones, though not all of them. That table furnishes V, J and clone size, whereas the DNA furnished D and trimming. The top ten hold less than 15% of the sample, which has approximately 70,000 clones, approximately 91% seen once. Sequencing was carried out using peripheral blood. The gene calls are TRBV6-2 or TRBV6-3 and TRBJ2-7, with D possibly being TRBD1 (6 bases). The receptor comes from a human donor with active COVID-19. The donor label of this sample is uncertain. This CDR3 reads CASSYDSGASSYEQYF. CDR3 in DNA: TGTGCCAGCAGTTACGACTCAGGGGCATCCTCCTACGAGCAGTACTTC.